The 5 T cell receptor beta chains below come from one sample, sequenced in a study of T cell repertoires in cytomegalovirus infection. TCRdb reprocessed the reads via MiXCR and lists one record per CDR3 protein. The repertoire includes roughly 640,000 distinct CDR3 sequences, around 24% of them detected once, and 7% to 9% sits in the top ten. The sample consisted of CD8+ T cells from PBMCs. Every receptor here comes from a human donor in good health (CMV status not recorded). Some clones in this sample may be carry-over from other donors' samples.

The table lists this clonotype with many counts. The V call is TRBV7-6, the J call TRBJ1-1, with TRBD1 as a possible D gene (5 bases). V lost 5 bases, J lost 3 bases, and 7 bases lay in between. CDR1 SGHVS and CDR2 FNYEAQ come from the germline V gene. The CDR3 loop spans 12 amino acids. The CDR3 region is CASSMGDTEAFF. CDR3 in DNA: TGTGCCAGCAGCATGGGGGACACTGAAGCTTTCTTT.

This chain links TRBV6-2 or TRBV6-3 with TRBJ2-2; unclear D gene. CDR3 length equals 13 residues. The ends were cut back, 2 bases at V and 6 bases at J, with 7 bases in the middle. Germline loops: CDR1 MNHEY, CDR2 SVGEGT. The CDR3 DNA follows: TGTGCCAGCAGTTACGCTCTATCCGGGGAGCTGTTTTTT. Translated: CASSYALSGELFF.

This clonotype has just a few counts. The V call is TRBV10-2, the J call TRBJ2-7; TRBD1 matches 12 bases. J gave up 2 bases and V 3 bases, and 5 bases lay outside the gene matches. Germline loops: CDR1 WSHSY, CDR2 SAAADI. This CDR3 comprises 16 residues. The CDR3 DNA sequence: TGCGCCAGCAGTGACGGGACAGGGGGCGCCCCCTACGAGCAGTACGTC. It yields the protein CASSDGTGGAPYEQYV.

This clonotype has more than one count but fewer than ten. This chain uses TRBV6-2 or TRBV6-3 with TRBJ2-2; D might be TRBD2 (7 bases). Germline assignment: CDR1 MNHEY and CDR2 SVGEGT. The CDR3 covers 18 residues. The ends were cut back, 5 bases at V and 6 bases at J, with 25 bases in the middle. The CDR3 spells CASSTPRVGGQESGELFF. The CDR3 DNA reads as TGTGCCAGCAGTACCCCACGGGTGGGGGGGCAAGAGTCCGGGGAGCTGTTTTTT.

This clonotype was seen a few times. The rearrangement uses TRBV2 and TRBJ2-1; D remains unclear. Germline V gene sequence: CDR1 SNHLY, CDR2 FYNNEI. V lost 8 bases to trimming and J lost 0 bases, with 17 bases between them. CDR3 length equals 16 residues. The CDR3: CASSNPSQSSYNEQFF. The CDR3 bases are TGTGCCAGCTCGAACCCGTCCCAGAGCTCCTACAATGAGCAGTTCTTC.